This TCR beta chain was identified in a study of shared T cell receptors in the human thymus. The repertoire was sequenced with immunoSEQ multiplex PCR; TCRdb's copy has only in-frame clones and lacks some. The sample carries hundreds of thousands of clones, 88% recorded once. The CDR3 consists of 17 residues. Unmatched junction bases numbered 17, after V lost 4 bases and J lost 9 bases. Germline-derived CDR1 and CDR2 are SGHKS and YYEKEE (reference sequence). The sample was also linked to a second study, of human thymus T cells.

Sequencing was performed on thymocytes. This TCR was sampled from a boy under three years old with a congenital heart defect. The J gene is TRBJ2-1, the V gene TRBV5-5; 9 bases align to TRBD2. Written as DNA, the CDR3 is TGTGCCAGCAGCCGCCTGATGGGTAGCGGGAGAAAGGGTGAGCAGTTCTTC. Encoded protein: CASSRLMGSGRKGEQFF. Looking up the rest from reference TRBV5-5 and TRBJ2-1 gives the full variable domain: DAGVTQSPTHLIKTRGQQVTLRCSPISGHKSVSWYQQVLGQGPQFIFQYYEKEERGRGNFPDRFSARQFPNYSSELNVNALLLGDSALYLCASSRLMGSGRKGEQFFGPGTRLTVL.